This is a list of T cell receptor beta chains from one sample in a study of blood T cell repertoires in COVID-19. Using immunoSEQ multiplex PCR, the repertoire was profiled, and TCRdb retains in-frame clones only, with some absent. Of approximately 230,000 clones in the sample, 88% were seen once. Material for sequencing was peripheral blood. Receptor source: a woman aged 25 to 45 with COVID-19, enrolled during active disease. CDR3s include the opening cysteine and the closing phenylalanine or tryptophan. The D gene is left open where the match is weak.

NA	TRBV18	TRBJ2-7	CASSPAEGYEQYF	TGTGCCAGCTCACCGGCGGAGGGTTACGAGCAGTACTTC
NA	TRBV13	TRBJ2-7	CASSPQSGEAYEQYF	TGTGCCAGCAGCCCCCAATCGGGGGAAGCCTACGAGCAGTACTTC
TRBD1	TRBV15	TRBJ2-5	CATSDGTGTETQYF	TGTGCCACCAGCGACGGGACAGGGACGGAGACCCAGTACTTC
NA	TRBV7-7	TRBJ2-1	CASSLQGTDNEQFF	TGTGCTAGCAGCTTACAGGGAACGGACAATGAGCAGTTCTTC
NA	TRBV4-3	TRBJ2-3	CASSPGLSTDTQYF	TGCGCCAGCAGCCCAGGCTTGAGCACAGATACGCAGTATTTT
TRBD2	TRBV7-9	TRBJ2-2	CASSFGLASNTGELFF	TGTGCCAGCAGCTTCGGACTAGCGAGCAACACCGGGGAGCTGTTTTTT
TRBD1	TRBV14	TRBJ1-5	CASSHLQAGGQEPQHF	TGTGCCAGCAGCCACCTCCAGGCAGGGGGCCAGGAGCCCCAGCATTTT
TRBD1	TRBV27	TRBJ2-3	CASRAGQGSGALRDTQYF	TGTGCCAGCAGGGCCGGACAGGGGAGCGGGGCCCTCAGAGATACGCAGTATTTT
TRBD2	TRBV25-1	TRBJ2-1	CASSDVSSGSSYNEQFF	TGTGCCAGCAGTGATGTGTCTAGCGGGAGCTCCTACAATGAGCAGTTCTTC
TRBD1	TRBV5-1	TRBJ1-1	CASSGQGNTEAFF	TGCGCCAGCTCGGGACAGGGGAACACTGAAGCTTTCTTT
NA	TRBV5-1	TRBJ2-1	CASREGGPGNNEQFF	TGCGCCAGCAGGGAGGGCGGACCTGGAAACAATGAGCAGTTCTTC
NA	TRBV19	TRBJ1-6	CASSSANSPLHF	TGTGCCAGTAGTAGCGCAAATTCACCCCTCCACTTT
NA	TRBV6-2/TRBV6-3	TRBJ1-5	CASNPSWAGNQPQHF	TGTGCCAGCAACCCTTCATGGGCAGGTAATCAGCCCCAGCATTTT
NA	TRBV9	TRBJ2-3	CASSKDEGAEGDTQYF	TGTGCCAGCAGCAAAGACGAGGGGGCGGAGGGAGATACGCAGTATTTT
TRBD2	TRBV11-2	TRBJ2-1	CASSLEGTSAYSYNEQFF	TGTGCCAGCAGCTTGGAGGGGACTAGCGCCTACTCCTACAATGAGCAGTTCTTC
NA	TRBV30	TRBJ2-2	CAWRTGLHGELFF	TGTGCCTGGAGAACAGGGTTGCACGGGGAGCTGTTTTTT
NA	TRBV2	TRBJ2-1	CASSAENEQFF	TGTGCCAGCAGCGCAGAAAATGAGCAGTTCTTC
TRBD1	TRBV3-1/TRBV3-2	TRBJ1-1	CASSSYSDRRLNTEAFF	TGTGCCAGCAGCTCCTACTCGGACAGGCGCTTGAACACTGAAGCTTTCTTT
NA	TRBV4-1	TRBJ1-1	CASSPLVNTEAFF	TGCGCCAGCAGCCCCCTCGTGAACACTGAAGCTTTCTTT
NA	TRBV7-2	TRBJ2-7	CASSLVLAEQYF	TGTGCCAGCAGCTTAGTGTTAGCTGAGCAGTACTTC